This TCR beta chain comes out of a study of blood T cell repertoires in COVID-19 (dated by TCRdb to 2020 to 2022). Broadly, across the study: Collaborator samples came from the United States, Italy and Spain and covered acute and convalescent phases of COVID-19. Where available, HLA class I and class II types were obtained from metadata supplied by the sample provider rather than from assay-based typing. The repertoires were made available in a free public database intended to serve as a resource for research on the immune response to SARS-CoV-2. Deeply sampled blood TCRbeta repertoires from subjects exposed to, actively infected with, or recovered from COVID-19 were included in the dataset. A de-identified subject ID, COVID-19 status, age in years and sex were almost always included in the sample metadata. The prospective study material was composed of cDNA or gDNA derived from T cells, B-cell-depleted T cells, or PBMCs. Samples were obtained from the ongoing ImmuneRACE study (first 160 participants) and from about 1,300 subjects provided by 6 global collaborators.

Broad study findings and their caveats: How much clinical and demographic metadata was included differed by source and by participant, and the metadata was provided uncurated.

TCRbeta CDR3 regions were amplified from genomic DNA using the immunoSEQ Assay, a bias-controlled multiplex PCR. The source study handled its data this way. Nucleated cell counts per sample were estimated from amplification of reference gene primers within the assay. To quantify the absolute abundance of each unique TCRbeta CDR3 rearrangement, sequence reads were collapsed and filtered. For each sample, productive Simpson clonality was calculated as the square root of Simpson's diversity index over productive rearrangements. The table was pulled from immuneACCESS by TCRdb, which kept in-frame rearrangements only. Such tables lose some clones; where checked, under half of the loss comes from unresolved V genes, and the rest has no known cause. From that table come the V and J calls and clone size; the DNA was used to work out D and trimming. Recorded for this sample are under 150,000 clones; 80% to 85% of them occurred a single time. The ten top clones hold more than 1.4% of the sample.

Note on this clone: The antigen it binds to is not known. No base quality values were provided; no much bigger clone lies one nucleotide off.

Each collaborating institution followed its own protocols to collect whole blood in K2EDTA tubes. Collaborator samples were shipped for TCRbeta analysis as frozen whole blood, isolated PBMCs, or DNA extracted from either sample type. The CDR3, from cysteine to phenylalanine, totals 14 residues. The retained sequence is limited to the CDR3, 42 bases, with the frame set at the first base. CDR1 is given as LGHDT and CDR2 as YNNKEL, both from the germline V gene (reference sequence). For this chain, trimming is 3 bases at the V end and 4 bases at the J end, and the number of junction bases without a gene match is 4.

Sequencing used peripheral blood. The sequence was obtained from a man aged 55 to 70 with acute or convalescent COVID-19. The chain was built from TRBV3-1 (or the pseudogene TRBV3-2) and TRBJ1-1, with TRBD1 matching 8 junction bases. The CDR3 corresponds to CASSHHRGGTEAFF. The sequenced DNA: TGTGCCAGCAGCCATCACAGGGGGGGCACTGAAGCTTTCTTT.